Below, 11 T cell receptor beta chains from the same sample are listed, as sequenced in a study of T cells after yellow fever vaccination. TCRdb ran MiXCR on the 5' RACE reads and lists one entry per CDR3 protein. The table shows just under 600,000 distinct CDR3 sequences, with 13% occurring only once. Sample: PBMCs, taken on the day of the yellow fever booster vaccination. These receptors all stem from a man younger than 45 who received the YFV17D yellow fever vaccine.

This chain uses TRBV15 with TRBJ1-1, with D unclear. Germline assignment: CDR1 LNHNV and CDR2 YYDKDF (reference sequence). This CDR3 is built from 11 residues. Trimming removed 0 bases from V and 11 bases from J, with 7 bases in between. DNA of the CDR3: TGTGCCACCAGCAGAGAGGGAAAGGCTTTCTTT. It encodes CATSREGKAFF. Combining the CDR3 with reference TRBV15 and TRBJ1-1 gives the whole variable domain DAMVIQNPRYQVTQFGKPVTLSCSQTLNHNVMYWYQQKSSQAPKLLFHYYDKDFNNEADTPDNFQSRRPNTSFCFLDIRSPGLGDTAMYLCATSREGKAFFGQGTRLTVV.

The DNA of the CDR3 is TGCAGTGCTTGGGACCAGAACACTGAAGCTTTCTTT. Translation gives CSAWDQNTEAFF. J is TRBJ1-1 and V is TRBV20-1; weak D call: TRBD1 (5 bases). The V and J ends lost 5 bases and 1 base respectively, with 8 bases between them. The length of the CDR3 is 12 residues. Germline-derived CDR1 and CDR2 are DFQATT and SNEGSKA (reference sequence).

The chain uses TRBV4-2 and TRBJ2-7; D not resolved. V gave up 0 bases and J gave up 3 bases, with 9 bases separating them. Germline CDR1 reads LGHNA; CDR2 reads YNFKEQ. The CDR3 runs to 14 residues. The CDR3 loop is CASSQEINSYEQYF. The CDR3 region has the DNA TGTGCCAGCAGCCAAGAGATTAACAGCTACGAGCAGTACTTC.

This clonotype has just a few counts. The J gene is TRBJ2-5, the V gene TRBV20-1; D gene ambiguous. Trimming removed 2 bases from V and 3 bases from J, with 7 bases in between. This CDR3 contains 12 residues. Germline CDR1 is DFQATT and CDR2 is SNEGSKA (reference sequence). In DNA form, the CDR3 reads TGCAGTGCTAGACACGCCGAAGAGACCCAGTACTTC. It specifies CSARHAEETQYF.

This clonotype was found a few times. V and J are TRBV12-3 or TRBV12-4 and TRBJ2-7, with 9 bases aligning to TRBD1. The V and J ends lost 4 bases and 4 bases, in that order; junction bases with no gene match: 11. The CDR3 has 16 residues. The CDR3 DNA sequence: TGTGCCAGCAGTTCCTCCCCCGGGACAGGGCTATACGAGCAGTACTTC. Translation: CASSSSPGTGLYEQYF.

The CDR3 here is CASSLGGLVATPQYF. The CDR3 nucleotides read TGTGCCAGCAGCTTAGGGGGACTAGTCGCTACCCCCCAGTACTTC. The chain has TRBV27 and TRBJ2-5; 8 bases are shared with TRBD2. The V and J ends lost 6 bases and 9 bases, in that order; junction bases with no gene match: 15. CDR1 is MNHEY, CDR2 SMNVEV, per germline (reference sequence). CDR3 length equals 15 residues.

The sample holds many counts of this clonotype. This chain connects TRBV12-3 or TRBV12-4 to TRBJ1-1; D may be TRBD1 (6 bases). Deletions cut 4 bases from V and 7 bases from J, with 13 bases between. This CDR3 has 13 amino acids. The CDR3 reads CASSYQGFGEAFF. CDR3 DNA sequence: TGTGCCAGCAGTTATCAGGGGTTTGGTGAAGCTTTCTTT.

This clonotype came up a few times. This chain links TRBV12-3 or TRBV12-4 with TRBJ1-3; TRBD1 matches at 7 bases. V shed 7 bases, J shed 4 bases, and the junction held 7 bases outside the gene matches. The CDR3 runs 14 residues. The CDR3 sequence: CASNPRGLGNTIYF. The CDR3 DNA reads as TGTGCCAGCAATCCCAGGGGGTTAGGAAACACCATATATTTT.

This clonotype has just a few counts. The chain employs TRBV4-3 and TRBJ2-3; 9 bases agree with TRBD1. There are 19 residues in the CDR3. Germline V gene sequence: CDR1 LGHNA, CDR2 YSLEER. With V trimmed by 0 bases and J by 0 bases, 10 bases remained unmatched. CDR3 sequence reads: CASSQDLGTGSVSTDTQYF. CDR3 DNA sequence: TGCGCCAGCAGCCAAGATCTCGGGACAGGGTCTGTCAGCACAGATACGCAGTATTTT.

This rearrangement joins TRBV7-9 to TRBJ2-1, with 11 bases that match TRBD2. This CDR3 region has 17 residues. Germline V gives CDR1 SEHNR, CDR2 FQNEAQ (reference sequence). After removal of 3 bases from V and 7 bases from J, the junction contained 11 bases not matched to a gene. CDR3: CASSLLMFPSGRNEQFF. The CDR3 DNA reads TGTGCCAGCAGCTTGTTAATGTTTCCTAGCGGGAGGAATGAGCAGTTCTTC.

The CDR3 spells CSTQSPDSSWADTQYF. CDR3 nucleotides: TGCAGTACCCAGAGTCCGGACTCTTCTTGGGCAGATACGCAGTATTTT. The chain recombines TRBV20-1 with TRBJ2-3, with a weak D call TRBD2 (5 bases). This CDR3 has 16 residues. Trimming stripped 8 bases from V and 4 bases from J, with 25 bases between. Germline lookup yields CDR1 DFQATT and CDR2 SNEGSKA (reference sequence).